The TCR beta chain described here comes from a study of blood T cell repertoires in COVID-19. Overall study: There were acute and convalescent COVID-19 samples, and they came from the United States, Italy and Spain. PBMCs, B-cell-depleted T cells, or T cells were the source of the cDNA or gDNA that made up the material.

The length of the CDR3 is 18 residues. The ends were cut back, 0 bases at V and 0 bases at J, with 16 bases in the middle. Germline V CDR1 and CDR2: LGHNA, YSLEER. Methods used by the authors: Amplification of reference gene primers was used by the study to estimate nucleated cell counts. Here immunoSEQ multiplex PCR was the method, and the copy in TCRdb shows in-frame clones only, minus some. V, J and clone size were drawn from that table, and D and trimming were deduced from the DNA. The data hold around 300,000 clones, with 90% observed a single time. A Seattle source enrolled patients during active infection and followed them longitudinally.

The V and J genes are TRBV4-3 and TRBJ2-3; maybe TRBD1 (5 bases). This receptor was taken from a woman in her thirties with COVID-19, enrolled during active disease. Sample: peripheral blood. This chain's CDR3 is CASSQDPDGHSSTDTQYF. Here the CDR3 DNA reads TGCGCCAGCAGCCAAGATCCAGACGGACACTCTAGCACAGATACGCAGTATTTT.